This is a list of T cell receptor beta chains from one sample in a study of cytomegalovirus exposure and HLA in healthy donors. TCRdb's table, derived via immunoSEQ multiplex PCR, lists solely in-frame clones and lacks some. This repertoire shows some 90,000 clones, 60% to 80% found once; its top ten account for approximately 6.5%. Sequencing was carried out using PBMCs. These receptors were obtained from a female donor in good health and CMV-seronegative. The CDR3 runs from the conserved cysteine through the conserved F or W.

J: TRBJ2-1; V: TRBV29-1; CDR3: CSVESQGALGQFF
J: TRBJ1-2; V: TRBV5-4; CDR3: CASSSSPTDRVHGYTF
J: TRBJ1-5; V: TRBV5-8; CDR3: CASSLADRANQPQHF
J: TRBJ1-5; V: TRBV29-1; CDR3: CSVANGNQPQHF
J: TRBJ2-7; V: TRBV5-1; CDR3: CASSQPGQPYEQYF
J: TRBJ2-1; V: TRBV6-5; CDR3: CASSRTASYNEQFF
J: TRBJ2-1; V: TRBV5-4; CDR3: CANRDIRNNEQFF
J: TRBJ2-2; V: TRBV7-9; CDR3: CASSFSFTGELFF
J: TRBJ1-2; V: TRBV6-1; CDR3: CASSETGDYGYTF
J: TRBJ1-2; V: TRBV7-9; CDR3: CASSLWGNGYTF
J: TRBJ2-7; V: TRBV6-1; CDR3: CASSEVVVREQYF
J: TRBJ1-2; V: TRBV27; CDR3: CASSLSTGSGSYGYTF